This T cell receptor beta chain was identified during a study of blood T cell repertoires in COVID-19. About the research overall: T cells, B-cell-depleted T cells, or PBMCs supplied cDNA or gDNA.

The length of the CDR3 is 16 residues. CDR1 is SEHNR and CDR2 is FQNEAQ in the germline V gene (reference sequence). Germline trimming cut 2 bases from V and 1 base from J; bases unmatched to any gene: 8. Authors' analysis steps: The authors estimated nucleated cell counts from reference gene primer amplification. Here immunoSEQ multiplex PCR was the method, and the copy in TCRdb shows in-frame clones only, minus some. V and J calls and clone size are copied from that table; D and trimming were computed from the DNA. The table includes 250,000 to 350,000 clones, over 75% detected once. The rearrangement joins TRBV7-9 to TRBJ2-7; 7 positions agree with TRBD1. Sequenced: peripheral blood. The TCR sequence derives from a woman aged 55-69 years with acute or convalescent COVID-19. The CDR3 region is CASSLLSSRGSYEQYF. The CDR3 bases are TGTGCCAGCAGCTTACTCTCGTCCAGGGGGTCCTACGAGCAGTACTTC.